This TCR beta chain comes out of a study of T cells in Graves' hyperthyroidism and ophthalmopathy. Looking at the study overall: Specimen type is peripheral blood, collected at initial diagnosis prior to any treatment.

Many counts were recorded for this clonotype. Looked up from germline, CDR1 is GTSNPN and CDR2 is SVGIG (reference sequence). V was shortened by 2 bases and J by 5 bases, with 28 bases between the two germline ends. The CDR3 consists of 19 residues. Patients aged 18 to 65 with hyperthyroidism were newly diagnosed, with duration under 2 months. The study based diagnoses on clinical symptoms, serum thyroxine and TRAb, thyroid ultrasound and orbital computed tomography. RNA transcripts provided the source from which TCR beta CDR3 regions were amplified. HTBI primers drove first-round RT-PCR of the TCR CDR3. TCRdb re-called the multiplex PCR reads with MiXCR, one entry per CDR3 protein. The sample shows fewer than 900,000 distinct CDR3 sequences, about 16% of them seen only once.

This TCR was recovered from a man aged 18 to 35 with Graves' hyperthyroidism. Sequenced material: blood. The J gene is TRBJ1-5, the V gene TRBV30; the D gene is possibly TRBD1 (5 bases). The CDR3 DNA is TGTGCCTGGAGTCCGGCCGAGATGGTTCTGGGGGTTCTGGATCAGCCCCAGCATTTT. This encodes CAWSPAEMVLGVLDQPQHF.